The 22 T cell receptor beta chains below were found in one sample sequenced in a study of OX40 agonist ivuxolimab in advanced cancers. Assay used: immunoSEQ multiplex PCR; TCRdb lists only in-frame clones, some missing. The table has about 78,000 clones, roughly 92% seen once. The material was CD4+ or CD8+ T cells sorted from blood, obtained in a trial of the OX40 agonist ivuxolimab. These receptors all stem from an adult with an advanced solid tumor such as melanoma, head and neck, liver or kidney cancer.

CDR3 in DNA: TGTGCCAGCAGCTTAGGTTGGGGGGCCCCAACTAATGAAAAACTGTTTTTT. Translation: CASSLGWGAPTNEKLFF. This sequence joins TRBV11-2 and TRBJ1-4; possible D gene TRBD1, 6 bases. The germline V gene encodes CDR1 SGHAT and CDR2 FQNNGV. The CDR3 covers 17 residues. The ends were cut back, 1 base at V and 0 bases at J, with 12 bases in the middle.

J is TRBJ2-1 and V is TRBV27; no clear D. V was cut by 6 bases and J by 4 bases, with 16 bases left in between. The germline V gene encodes CDR1 MNHEY and CDR2 SMNVEV (reference sequence). This CDR3 comprises 15 residues. CDR3 DNA sequence: TGTGCCAGCAGCCGAAGGTCCGCGCTATACAATGAGCAGTTCTTC. This sequence encodes CASSRRSALYNEQFF.

V and J are TRBV7-8 and TRBJ2-7; TRBD2 aligns across 7 bases. The CDR3 length is 12 residues. The V segment lost 8 bases and the J segment 3 bases; nucleotides outside the gene matches: 4. From germline, CDR1 is SGHVS and CDR2 FQNEAQ. CDR3 residues: CASRDYDYEQYF. The CDR3 DNA is TGTGCCAGCCGGGACTATGACTACGAGCAGTACTTC.

The chain links TRBV30 to TRBJ2-7, with 9 bases matching TRBD2. Unmatched junction bases numbered 12, after V lost 2 bases and J lost 7 bases. The CDR3 has 15 amino acids. Germline V lookup: CDR1 GTSNPN, CDR2 SVGIG (reference sequence). CDR3 sequence reads: CAWSRTSGHLGEQYF. For the CDR3, the DNA is TGTGCCTGGAGTAGAACTAGCGGGCACTTAGGGGAGCAGTACTTC.

The chain is built from TRBV7-8 and TRBJ1-1; D remains unclear. The CDR3 sequence is 15 residues long. Germline V CDR1 and CDR2: SGHVS, FQNEAQ. V lost 0 bases and J 4 bases, leaving 12 bases between the germline ends. CDR3 DNA sequence: TGTGCCAGCAGCTTAGCGCCCTACCGCGGCACTGAAGCTTTCTTT. Translating gives CASSLAPYRGTEAFF.

The chain employs TRBV5-1 and TRBJ1-1; no firm D call. Trimming took off 2 bases at V and 7 bases at J, with 15 bases between the two ends. In germline, CDR1 is SGHRS, CDR2 YFSETQ. This CDR3 has 14 residues. CDR3 nucleotides: TGCGCCAGCAGCTTCAACGACCGGGCCAGTGAAGCTTTCTTT. Translating gives CASSFNDRASEAFF.

The chain links TRBV30 to TRBJ2-2; 7 bases are shared with TRBD1. This CDR3 has 14 amino acids. Germline CDR1 and CDR2: GTSNPN and SVGIG (reference sequence). J was trimmed by 4 bases and V by 3 bases; bases with no gene match: 5. The CDR3 is CAWRAQGRTGELFF. For the CDR3, the DNA is TGTGCCTGGAGGGCACAGGGGCGCACCGGGGAGCTGTTTTTT. The variable domain in full, completed from reference TRBV30 and TRBJ2-2, reads SQTIHQWPATLVQPVGSPLSLECTVEGTSNPNLYWYRQAAGRGLQLLFYSVGIGQISSEVPQNLSASRPQDRQFILSSKKLLLSDSGFYLCAWRAQGRTGELFFGEGSRLTVL.

V usage is TRBV6-4 and J usage is TRBJ1-5, with TRBD1 matching 8 bases. Germline V gene data show CDR1 as MRHNA and CDR2 as SNTAGT. V was pared by 2 bases and J by 9 bases, with 3 bases of the junction left unmatched. CDR3 length equals 13 residues. This CDR3 is CASSDDRGGPQHF. The CDR3 nucleotides read TGTGCCAGCAGTGACGACAGGGGTGGGCCCCAGCATTTT.

This CDR3 reads CATSRGGQGLNSNQPQHF. Written as DNA, the CDR3 is TGTGCCACCAGCAGAGGGGGACAGGGTCTCAATAGCAATCAGCCCCAGCATTTT. V usage is TRBV15 and J usage is TRBJ1-5; 9 bases line up with TRBD1. J was trimmed by 0 bases and V by 1 base; bases with no gene match: 7. CDR3 length: 18 residues. Looked up from germline, CDR1 is LNHNV and CDR2 is YYDKDF (reference sequence).

The chain has TRBV15 and TRBJ2-1; 7 bases map to TRBD2. Trimming removed 0 bases from V and 5 bases from J; junction bases left unmatched: 4. CDR3 length: 15 residues. The germline V gene encodes CDR1 LNHNV and CDR2 YYDKDF (reference sequence). The CDR3 DNA reads TGTGCCACCAGCAGAGAACTAGCGCAGAACAATGAGCAGTTCTTC. Protein: CATSRELAQNNEQFF. The variable domain in full, completed from reference TRBV15 and TRBJ2-1, reads DAMVIQNPRYQVTQFGKPVTLSCSQTLNHNVMYWYQQKSSQAPKLLFHYYDKDFNNEADTPDNFQSRRPNTSFCFLDIRSPGLGDTAMYLCATSRELAQNNEQFFGPGTRLTVL.

The DNA for the CDR3 is TGTGCCAGCAGCTCCTACCCAGATACGCAGTATTTT. Protein sequence: CASSSYPDTQYF. The genes are TRBV5-8 and TRBJ2-3; unclear D gene. Trimming left V 3 bases short and J 4 bases short, with 6 bases between. This CDR3 region has 12 residues. The germline gives CDR1 SGHTS, CDR2 YDEGEE.

This rearrangement joins TRBV6-5 to TRBJ1-2; 9 nucleotides align to TRBD1. Germline V gene sequence: CDR1 MNHEY, CDR2 SVGAGI. Unmatched junction bases numbered 5, after V lost 5 bases and J lost 7 bases. This CDR3 contains 13 residues. The DNA for the CDR3 is TGTGCCAGCAGTGAACAGGGGGCCAGTGGCTACACCTTC. Protein sequence: CASSEQGASGYTF.

V is TRBV7-6 and J is TRBJ2-3; a weak D match, TRBD1 (6 bases). Looked up from germline, CDR1 is SGHVS and CDR2 is FNYEAQ. This CDR3 spans 15 amino acids. The V and J ends lost 0 bases and 0 bases respectively, with 7 bases between them. The CDR3 spells CASSLAGASTDTQYF. CDR3 DNA sequence: TGTGCCAGCAGCTTAGCGGGGGCTAGCACAGATACGCAGTATTTT.

Notes on this clone: At one boundary the junction diverges from the germline segment, which might be a read error. DNA of the CDR3: TGTGCTAGCAGCTTAGCGCAGAGTCAGAGACAGATGAACACTGAAGCTTTCTTT. This translates into CASSLAQSQRQMNTEAFF. The chain is built from TRBV7-7 and TRBJ1-1, with a tentative D call TRBD1 (5 bases). Germline CDR1 SSHAT, CDR2 FNYEAQ (reference sequence). The CDR3 consists of 18 residues.

V usage is TRBV7-2 and J usage is TRBJ1-3; TRBD1 is a possible D gene (5 bases). The CDR3 totals 15 residues. CDR1 and CDR2 (germline): SGHTA, FQGNSA. V was clipped by 4 bases and J by 4 bases, with 14 bases between them. Here the CDR3 reads CASSSQGVSGNTIYF. In DNA form, the CDR3 reads TGTGCCAGCAGCTCCCAAGGGGTATCGGGAAACACCATATATTTT.

Of note for this clone: At one of its ends the junction is not consistent with the germline gene, which may arise from a read error. This chain connects TRBV7-7 to TRBJ2-5, with 10 nucleotides matching TRBD2. The CDR3 totals 17 residues. Germline assignment: CDR1 SSHAT and CDR2 FNYEAQ (reference sequence). The CDR3 reads CASSPKLAGVLQETQYF. The DNA for the CDR3 is TGTGCTAGCAGCCCAAAGCTAGCGGGGGTCCTCCAAGAGACCCAGTACTTC.

This chain uses TRBV6-5 with TRBJ1-4; no reliable D call. CDR3 length: 15 amino acids. The germline V and J ends were trimmed by 6 bases and 0 bases, with 11 bases remaining between them. CDR1 is MNHEY and CDR2 is SVGAGI in the germline V gene. CDR3 sequence: CASSSGSATNEKLFF. CDR3 nucleotide sequence: TGTGCCAGCAGCTCTGGGAGTGCAACTAATGAAAAACTGTTTTTT.

The chain has TRBV30 and TRBJ2-7; the match to TRBD2 covers 7 bases. The CDR3 has 14 residues. Germline values: CDR1 GTSNPN, CDR2 SVGIG (reference sequence). Trimming at V came to 6 bases and at J to 2 bases, leaving 10 bases not matched to a gene. DNA for the CDR3: TGTGCCTGTACCTCGGGGAGGGTCACCTACGAGCAGTACTTC. It yields the protein CACTSGRVTYEQYF.

A remark on this clone: Other DNA sequences in the sample encode the same CDR3. The chain carries TRBV7-6 and TRBJ1-5; D is perhaps TRBD1 (5 bases). Trimming left V 5 bases short and J 1 base short, with 6 bases between. The CDR3 contains 13 residues. In germline, CDR1 is SGHVS, CDR2 FNYEAQ. The CDR3 region has the DNA TGTGCCAGCAGCCGGGACAGCAATCAGCCCCAGCATTTT. Translating gives CASSRDSNQPQHF.

This chain links TRBV6-1 with TRBJ1-2, with 10 nucleotides matching TRBD1. The CDR3 runs 13 residues. V lost 6 bases to trimming and J lost 5 bases; unmatched junction nucleotides: 3. Germline CDR1 reads MNHNS; CDR2 reads SASEGT. CDR3 protein: CASRTGGGYGYTF. DNA of the CDR3: TGTGCCAGCAGGACAGGGGGCGGGTATGGCTACACCTTC.

The V gene is TRBV30, the J gene TRBJ2-7, with TRBD2 as a possible D gene (6 bases). V lost 3 bases, J lost 12 bases, and 21 bases lay in between. CDR1 and CDR2 from the germline V gene are GTSNPN and SVGIG (reference sequence). This CDR3 comprises 13 residues. DNA of the CDR3: TGTGCCTGGAGGGGATGGAGGGACGGGATTTGGTACTTC. Translating it yields CAWRGWRDGIWYF.

V gene TRBV28 combines with J gene TRBJ1-2, with unresolved D. Trimming shortened V by 1 base and J by 0 bases, and 12 bases separated the two germline ends. CDR3 size: 16 residues. The germline V gene encodes CDR1 MDHEN and CDR2 SYDVKM. The CDR3 loop reads CASSLYRGFSNYGYTF. In nucleotides, the CDR3 is TGTGCCAGCAGTTTATATCGCGGATTCTCTAACTATGGCTACACCTTC.